These 27 T cell receptor beta chains were sequenced from one sample in a study of regulatory T cells in long-lasting Graves disease. The authors built TCR beta libraries using iRepertoire HTBI primers and Arm-PCR of CDR3 regions. TCRdb reanalysed the multiplex PCR reads using MiXCR and keeps one entry per CDR3 protein. This sample has roughly 420,000 distinct CDR3 sequences, with less than 20% found just once. Indicated time point: newly diagnosed GD, antithyroid drugs for less than 3 months. From RNA extracted from PBMCs, the TCR library was made. These data were also filed under a second study, of T cells in Graves' hyperthyroidism and ophthalmopathy.

Source: peripheral blood mononuclear cells (PBMCs), taken at new diagnosis, from a patient treated with antithyroid drugs. The receptors were gathered from a woman aged 18-29 years with Graves disease.

This clonotype came up a few times. This chain links TRBV15 with TRBJ1-6; TRBD1 agrees at 8 bases. V lost 1 base and J lost 0; bases outside the gene matches: 2. The CDR3 is 17 amino acids. The germline gives CDR1 LNHNV, CDR2 YYDKDF (reference sequence). The CDR3 sequence: CATSRGTGNSYNSPLHF. The CDR3 DNA reads as TGTGCCACCAGCAGAGGGACAGGGAACTCCTATAATTCACCCCTCCACTTT.

Many counts were recorded for this clonotype. The DNA of the CDR3 is TGTGCCACCAGCAGAGATTTGATAGAAGCTTTCTTT. It codes for CATSRDLIEAFF. The chain uses TRBV15 and TRBJ1-1; D is undetermined. This CDR3 spans 12 amino acids. V lost 0 bases to trimming and J lost 8 bases, with 7 bases between them. Germline V CDR1 and CDR2: LNHNV, YYDKDF (reference sequence).

This clonotype was observed many times. The rearrangement uses TRBV29-1 and TRBJ1-1; D gene unclear. Per germline, CDR1 SQVTM and CDR2 ANQGSEA. The CDR3 is 10 amino acids. The germline V and J ends were trimmed by 4 bases and 8 bases, with 8 bases remaining between them. The CDR3, as DNA: TGCAGCGTTGTACAAGTGGAAGCTTTCTTT. Protein: CSVVQVEAFF.

This clonotype was observed many times. The chain is built from TRBV7-2 and TRBJ2-1, with D perhaps assigned TRBD1 or TRBD2 (5 bases each). V lost 3 bases and J lost 7, with 13 bases in between. The germline gives CDR1 SGHTA, CDR2 FQGNSA. The CDR3 is 14 residues long. The CDR3 protein is CASSFRDHSNEQFF. The DNA of the CDR3 is TGTGCCAGCAGCTTCCGGGACCACAGTAATGAGCAGTTCTTC.

The CDR3 DNA follows: TGCAGTGCTCGAATGACAGTACCATTTAACTATGGCTACACCTTC. Translation: CSARMTVPFNYGYTF. This sequence joins TRBV20-1 and TRBJ1-2, with D tentatively TRBD1 (5 bases). CDR1 DFQATT and CDR2 SNEGSKA come from the germline V gene (reference sequence). There are 15 residues in the CDR3. The V end lost 5 bases, the J end lost 1 base, and 17 bases lay between the germline ends.

This clonotype was counted many times. The chain recombines TRBV12-3 or TRBV12-4 with TRBJ2-3, with 9 bases matching TRBD1. Losses at the gene ends were 6 bases for V and 6 bases for J; bases not matched to a gene: 7. This CDR3 is built from 14 residues. The CDR3 DNA sequence: TGTGCCAGCAGAGTACAGGGGGCGCGGGATACGCAGTATTTT. Amino acids: CASRVQGARDTQYF.

This clonotype came up a few times. The chain couples TRBV4-3 to TRBJ1-1, with 12 nucleotides matching TRBD1. With 5 bases clipped from V and 6 bases from J, the junction kept 4 bases outside the gene matches. The CDR3 covers 14 residues. Germline V gene sequence: CDR1 LGHNA, CDR2 YSLEER. The CDR3 loop is CASSGTGGVAEAFF. As DNA, the CDR3 is TGCGCCAGCAGCGGGACAGGGGGCGTTGCTGAAGCTTTCTTT.

This clonotype showed up just a few times. V usage is TRBV5-1 and J usage is TRBJ1-5; 10 bases are shared with TRBD1. V lost 4 bases, J lost 0 bases, and 4 bases stayed unmatched. The CDR3 has 16 amino acids. Per the germline V gene, CDR1 is SGHRS and CDR2 is YFSETQ. The CDR3 sequence is CASSLGQGGSNQPQHF. The CDR3 DNA reads as TGCGCCAGCAGCCTCGGACAGGGGGGTAGCAATCAGCCCCAGCATTTT.

This clonotype was recorded many times. The rearrangement links TRBV5-1 to TRBJ1-6, with D unclear. V gave up 1 base and J gave up 9 bases, with 8 bases separating them. The CDR3 has 13 residues. Germline V gene data show CDR1 as SGHRS and CDR2 as YFSETQ. The CDR3 sequence: CASSLLVASPLHF. The CDR3 region has the DNA TGCGCCAGCAGCTTGCTCGTGGCTTCACCCCTCCACTTT. Full variable domain (outside the CDR3, taken from reference TRBV5-1 and TRBJ1-6): KAGVTQTPRYLIKTRGQQVTLSCSPISGHRSVSWYQQTPGQGLQFLFEYFSETQRNKGNFPGRFSGRQFSNSRSEMNVSTLELGDSALYLCASSLLVASPLHFGNGTRLTVT.

The chain uses TRBV5-1 and TRBJ1-2, with 9 bases aligning to TRBD1. Germline V gives CDR1 SGHRS, CDR2 YFSETQ. The V gene end was trimmed by 5 bases and the J gene end by 8 bases; junction bases not matched to a gene: 7. There are 13 residues in the CDR3. The chain's CDR3 is CASRSDRGSGYTF. Here the CDR3 DNA reads TGCGCCAGCAGGTCTGACAGGGGGTCGGGCTACACCTTC.

The chain has TRBV11-2 and TRBJ1-2; no clear D gene. The germline V gene has CDR1 SGHAT and CDR2 FQNNGV. The V end lost 5 bases, the J end lost 5 bases, and 12 bases lay between the germline ends. The CDR3 length is 13 residues. The CDR3 protein is CASSLSTEYGYTF. CDR3 in DNA: TGTGCCAGCAGCCTTAGCACGGAATATGGCTACACCTTC.

About this clonotype itself: A much bigger clone sits one base away, suggesting this may be a read error. The chain recombines TRBV2 with TRBJ1-1; perhaps TRBD1 as D (5 bases). The CDR3 has 15 residues. The germline V gene encodes CDR1 SNHLY and CDR2 FYNNEI. The V and J ends lost 10 bases and 0 bases respectively, with 18 bases between them. The CDR3 DNA sequence: TGTGCCATGCCGAGGGGTGGGTTGATGAACACTGAAGCTTTCTTT. Its protein product is CAMPRGGLMNTEAFF.

This clonotype was seen only a few times. V gene TRBV30 combines with J gene TRBJ1-5; 7 nucleotides line up with TRBD1. The CDR3 contains 13 residues. CDR1 GTSNPN and CDR2 SVGIG come from the germline V gene (reference sequence). The V segment lost 2 bases and the J segment 6 bases; nucleotides outside the gene matches: 4. DNA for the CDR3: TGTGCCTGGAGTCGACAGGGAGGTCAGCCCCAGCATTTT. Translation gives CAWSRQGGQPQHF.

This clonotype has a count of ten or more. The chain has TRBV3-1 and TRBJ1-5; D call uncertain. V lost 3 bases and J 4 bases, leaving 4 bases between the germline ends. The CDR3 is made up of 12 amino acids. Germline V lookup: CDR1 LGHDT, CDR2 YNNKEL (reference sequence). The CDR3 DNA reads as TGTGCCAGCAGCCAGGAAAATCAGCCCCAGCATTTT. As protein: CASSQENQPQHF.

This clonotype was recorded at least ten times. This rearrangement joins TRBV7-2 to TRBJ2-7, with D perhaps being TRBD1 or TRBD2 (5 bases each). The CDR3 extends over 15 amino acids. Germline lookup yields CDR1 SGHTA and CDR2 FQGNSA. Trimming took 5 bases from V and 3 from J, leaving 17 bases between them. In DNA, the CDR3 is TGTGCCAGCAGCCAAGGCCCGGGACCAAGCTACGAGCAGTACTTC. This sequence encodes CASSQGPGPSYEQYF.

The chain employs TRBV19 and TRBJ2-1; the D gene could be TRBD1 or TRBD2 (5 bases each). V lost 3 bases and J lost 3, with 15 bases in between. Germline V CDR1 and CDR2: LNHDA, SQIVND (reference sequence). This CDR3 is 16 amino acids long. The CDR3 DNA is TGTGCCAGTAGTATCCAGGCAGGGCGGGTCTACAATGAGCAGTTCTTC. It codes for CASSIQAGRVYNEQFF.

The table lists this clonotype with many counts. V gene TRBV12-3 or TRBV12-4 combines with J gene TRBJ1-1; TRBD1 matches at 7 bases. The length of the CDR3 is 15 residues. The V and J ends lost 6 bases and 7 bases, in that order; junction bases with no gene match: 14. In nucleotides, the CDR3 is TGTGCCAGCAGGCGACAGGGCACGATTGATTATGAAGCTTTCTTT. It translates to CASRRQGTIDYEAFF.

This clonotype showed up just a few times. The chain carries TRBV20-1 and TRBJ1-1, with TRBD1 matching 9 bases. Unmatched junction bases numbered 8, after V lost 2 bases and J lost 4 bases. The CDR3 length is 15 residues. Germline CDR1 reads DFQATT; CDR2 reads SNEGSKA (reference sequence). CDR3 sequence reads: CSARSSQGAGTEAFF. CDR3 sequence (DNA): TGCAGTGCTAGATCCTCACAGGGGGCTGGCACTGAAGCTTTCTTT.

This chain joins TRBV5-1 and TRBJ2-7, with TRBD1 matching over 7 bases. V was pared by 3 bases and J by 4 bases, with 4 bases of the junction left unmatched. Germline CDR1 reads SGHRS; CDR2 reads YFSETQ. The CDR3 loop spans 13 amino acids. CDR3 in amino acids: CASSSTGYYEQYF. The CDR3, as DNA: TGCGCCAGCAGCTCGACAGGGTATTACGAGCAGTACTTC.

About this clonotype itself: A much larger clone differs by one base, so this may be a read error. The chain joins TRBV3-1 to TRBJ2-3, with 9 bases matching TRBD2. The end of the DNA aligns better with TRBJ2-7, so the J call may be wrong. Per the germline V gene, CDR1 is LGHDT and CDR2 is YNNKEL (reference sequence). This CDR3 has 17 residues. The CDR3 DNA reads TGTGCCAGCAGCCGAAGATCGGGTAGCGGGAGCTCGAATGAGCAGTACTTC. It yields the protein CASSRRSGSGSSNEQYF.

This clonotype was seen many times. The chain is built from TRBV28 and TRBJ2-2; D is ambiguous. V was clipped by 3 bases and J by 5 bases, with 13 bases between them. The CDR3 spans 15 residues. Germline assignment: CDR1 MDHEN and CDR2 SYDVKM. The CDR3 coding sequence is TGTGCCAGCAGTTTGAACAGCCTCGGGACCGGGGAGCTGTTTTTT. It translates to CASSLNSLGTGELFF.

V and J are TRBV18 and TRBJ2-5; D unclear. The V and J ends lost 3 bases and 5 bases respectively, with 13 bases between them. The CDR3 length is 14 residues. Germline lookup yields CDR1 KGHSH and CDR2 LQKENI. CDR3: CASSPTQVTETQYF. The CDR3 bases are TGTGCCAGCTCACCGACGCAGGTTACGGAGACCCAGTACTTC.

This clonotype was seen more than once but under ten times. Written as DNA, the CDR3 is TGCAGTGCCCCCGGGACTTCACAAGAGACCCAGTACTTC. This sequence encodes CSAPGTSQETQYF. The gene calls are TRBV20-1 and TRBJ2-5; D is perhaps TRBD2 (6 bases). V shed 6 bases and J shed 2 bases, with 13 bases lying between them. The CDR3 extends over 13 amino acids. Germline V gene sequence: CDR1 DFQATT, CDR2 SNEGSKA (reference sequence).

This clonotype was observed a few times. The chain employs TRBV28 and TRBJ2-1; a weak D match, TRBD1 (5 bases). The CDR3 is 9 residues long. CDR1 and CDR2 (germline): MDHEN, SYDVKM. The DNA of the CDR3 is TGTGCTACAGGACAAAAGCAGTTCTTC. It yields the protein CATGQKQFF.

Many counts were recorded for this clonotype. This sequence joins TRBV5-1 and TRBJ2-3; TRBD2 matches 7 bases. The CDR3 spans 15 residues. CDR1 and CDR2 (germline): SGHRS, YFSETQ. With V trimmed by 8 bases and J by 1 base, 10 bases remained unmatched. The CDR3 loop is CASSVQREGTDTQYF. CDR3 in DNA: TGCGCCAGTAGCGTCCAGCGGGAAGGCACAGATACGCAGTATTTT.

This chain joins TRBV7-9 and TRBJ1-3; D gene uncertain. CDR1 SEHNR and CDR2 FQNEAQ come from the germline V gene (reference sequence). The CDR3 sequence is 12 residues long. V dropped 0 bases and J dropped 5 bases, with 2 bases sitting between them. CDR3 coding DNA: TGTGCCAGCAGCTTAGCAAGAAACACCATATATTTT. Amino acid sequence: CASSLARNTIYF. The variable domain in full, completed from reference TRBV7-9 and TRBJ1-3, reads DTGVSQNPRHKITKRGQNVTFRCDPISEHNRLYWYRQTLGQGPEFLTYFQNEAQLEKSRLLSDRFSAERPKGSFSTLEIQRTEQGDSAMYLCASSLARNTIYFGEGSWLTVV.

This clonotype was counted many times. The chain employs TRBV18 and TRBJ2-7; TRBD2 agrees at 8 bases. The ends lost 6 bases at V and 0 bases at J; junction bases unmatched: 4. Germline loops: CDR1 KGHSH, CDR2 LQKENI. The CDR3 length is 14 residues. CDR3 protein: CASSPSGLSYEQYF. In DNA, the CDR3 is TGTGCCAGCTCCCCTAGCGGGCTCTCCTACGAGCAGTACTTC.